The 10 T cell receptor beta chains given below trace back to one sample, sequenced in a study of CD4+ T cells in melanoma. Here immunoSEQ multiplex PCR was the method, and the copy in TCRdb shows in-frame clones only, minus some. The sample includes about 11,000 clones, 66% of them seen just once. The sequenced sample consisted of cells from a culture (not recorded whether cultured in vitro). The receptors shown here come from a human donor with melanoma.

The sample holds a few counts of this clone. The CDR3 protein is CASFEGGSYEQYF. In DNA form, the CDR3 reads TGTGCCAGCTTTGAGGGGGGCTCCTACGAGCAGTACTTC. The rearrangement uses TRBV6-1 and TRBJ2-7; D may be TRBD1 or TRBD2 (6 bases each). The CDR3 is made up of 13 amino acids. Germline V gene data show CDR1 as MNHNS and CDR2 as SASEGT. V lost 8 bases and J lost 0, with 11 bases in between.

In nucleotides, the CDR3 is TGCGCCAGCAGAGAAGCTGCGGGGGCCTACGAGCAGTACTTC. This sequence encodes CASREAAGAYEQYF. This chain joins TRBV10-2 and TRBJ2-7; TRBD2 matches 7 bases. The CDR3 totals 14 residues. The trim removed 6 bases at V and 2 bases at J, leaving 7 bases unmatched. The germline CDR1 and CDR2 sequences are WSHSY and SAAADI.

The table lists this clone with a count of one. The chain employs TRBV6-6 and TRBJ2-7, with 7 nucleotides matching TRBD2. The junction had 6 bases not matched to a gene; V was cut back by 0 bases and J by 4 bases. The CDR3 extends over 15 amino acids. Looked up from germline, CDR1 is MNHNY and CDR2 is SVGAGI (reference sequence). For the CDR3, the DNA is TGTGCCAGCAGTTACTCGCCCCAGGGAGGGTACGAGCAGTACTTC. Translating gives CASSYSPQGGYEQYF.

The chain has TRBV2 and TRBJ1-1, with D hard to call. V lost 4 bases, J lost 4 bases, and 13 bases lay in between. From germline, CDR1 is SNHLY and CDR2 FYNNEI. The CDR3 has 14 amino acids. The CDR3 loop reads CASSVGSRGTEAFF. The CDR3 nucleotides read TGTGCCAGCAGTGTCGGCAGTCGGGGCACTGAAGCTTTCTTT.

This clone is a singleton in its sample. The genes are TRBV2 and TRBJ2-7; D is possibly TRBD2 (6 bases). The CDR3 spans 16 residues. V was cut by 4 bases and J by 0 bases, with 16 bases left in between. Germline V gene sequence: CDR1 SNHLY, CDR2 FYNNEI. CDR3 protein: CASSGPGAGNSYEQYF. Here the CDR3 DNA reads TGTGCCAGCAGTGGGCCGGGAGCGGGCAACTCCTACGAGCAGTACTTC.

The chain has TRBV19 and TRBJ1-2; possible D gene TRBD1, 6 bases. From germline, CDR1 is LNHDA and CDR2 SQIVND (reference sequence). CDR3 length: 13 amino acids. V was trimmed by 3 bases and J by 3 bases, leaving 8 bases between them. CDR3 nucleotide sequence: TGTGCCAGTAGTATGGCAGGGGACTATGGCTACACCTTC. Translated, it gives CASSMAGDYGYTF.

The CDR3, as DNA: TGTGCCAGCAGCTTCGGGGCTAGTAGGTTCGTAGACAATGAGCAGTTCTTC. Translated, it gives CASSFGASRFVDNEQFF. This chain links TRBV11-2 with TRBJ2-1, with D perhaps assigned TRBD1 or TRBD2 (5 bases each). Germline lookup yields CDR1 SGHAT and CDR2 FQNNGV. CDR3 length: 17 amino acids. V was trimmed by 3 bases and J by 5 bases, leaving 20 bases between them.

This chain connects TRBV4-1 to TRBJ1-5; D not resolved. Germline V CDR1 and CDR2: MGHRA, YSYEKL. The CDR3 is made up of 14 amino acids. Trimming cost V 6 bases and J 2 bases, with 11 bases left between them. In DNA form, the CDR3 reads TGCGCCAGCAGTCTCGGGTGGGGCAATCAGCCCCAGCATTTT. It yields the protein CASSLGWGNQPQHF.

V gene TRBV29-1 combines with J gene TRBJ1-2; no clear D gene. The CDR3 has 12 residues. Per the germline V gene, CDR1 is SQVTM and CDR2 is ANQGSEA. V lost 1 base to trimming and J lost 8 bases, with 11 bases between them. The CDR3, as DNA: TGCAGCGTTGAAGGCGGAGGGTTAGGCTACACCTTC. It codes for CSVEGGGLGYTF.

CDR3 sequence: CASSLNALNTEAFF. The CDR3 coding sequence is TGTGCCAGCAGCTTGAACGCGCTAAACACTGAAGCTTTCTTT. This rearrangement joins TRBV5-6 to TRBJ1-1; D remains ambiguous. Germline loops: CDR1 SGHDT, CDR2 YYEEEE. V shed 1 base and J shed 2 bases, with 9 bases lying between them. The CDR3 contains 14 residues.